A selection of T cell receptor beta chains follows, all from one sample in a study of T cells after yellow fever vaccination. TCRdb re-derived calls from the 5' RACE reads in MiXCR, one entry per CDR3 protein. The table lists a few hundred thousand distinct CDR3 sequences, around 4.5% of them singletons, with 15% to 20% in the top ten. Sequenced material: PBMCs, taken 15 days after the yellow fever booster vaccination. The receptors were gathered from a man between 18 and 29 years old who received the YFV17D yellow fever vaccine. CDR3s include the opening cysteine and the closing phenylalanine or tryptophan. The D gene is left open where the match is weak. Rows may omit the clone size; those that give it use once, few, many or a size class.

clone size	D gene	V gene	J gene	CDR3 protein	CDR3 DNA
-	-	TRBV7-8	TRBJ1-4	CASSLNRGARDNEKLFF	TGTGCCAGCAGCCTCAATCGGGGGGCGAGGGATAATGAAAAACTGTTTTTT
many	TRBD2	TRBV7-3	TRBJ2-1	CASSYGGDNEQFF	TGTGCCAGCAGCTATGGGGGGGACAATGAGCAGTTCTTC
many	-	TRBV4-3	TRBJ2-2	CASSQTVGYTGELFF	TGCGCCAGCAGCCAAACTGTGGGGTACACCGGGGAGCTGTTTTTT
few	-	TRBV29-1	TRBJ2-3	CSVEVGLDTQYF	TGCAGCGTTGAAGTAGGTTTAGATACGCAGTATTTT
-	TRBD1	TRBV5-8	TRBJ1-5	CASSAGDRTNQPQHF	TGTGCCAGCAGCGCGGGGGACAGAACCAATCAGCCCCAGCATTTT
many	-	TRBV20-1	TRBJ2-2	CSARALNTGELFF	TGCAGTGCTAGAGCCCTGAACACCGGGGAGCTGTTTTTT
many	TRBD1	TRBV20-1	TRBJ1-1	CSAQPGQGAFGEAFF	TGCAGTGCACAACCGGGACAGGGGGCTTTCGGTGAAGCTTTCTTT
few	-	TRBV27	TRBJ2-7	CASSLLPGLSYEQYF	TGTGCCAGCAGTTTATTGCCGGGACTGTCCTACGAGCAGTACTTC
-	-	TRBV5-1	TRBJ2-6	CASSQRKTSGANVLTF	TGCGCCAGCAGCCAACGGAAGACGTCCGGGGCCAACGTCCTGACTTTC
many	-	TRBV19	TRBJ1-1	CASMRGWNTEAFF	TGTGCCAGTATGAGAGGCTGGAACACTGAAGCTTTCTTT
many	-	TRBV24-1	TRBJ2-5	CATSDGFQETQYF	TGTGCCACCAGTGATGGCTTTCAAGAGACCCAGTACTTC
-	-	TRBV5-1	TRBJ2-1	CASSLSDLEQFF	TGCGCCAGCAGCTTGTCGGATTTAGAGCAGTTCTTC
-	TRBD1	TRBV20-1	TRBJ2-1	CSASRDRAYNEQFF	TGCAGTGCTAGCCGGGACAGGGCCTACAATGAGCAGTTCTTC
many	-	TRBV5-1	TRBJ1-1	CASSPEDPGVGAEAFF	TGCGCCAGCAGCCCGGAGGATCCAGGGGTAGGCGCTGAAGCTTTCTTT
few	TRBD1	TRBV5-1	TRBJ2-6	CASSLGQGALSGANVLTF	TGCGCCAGCAGCTTGGGACAGGGGGCGCTATCCGGGGCCAACGTCCTGACTTTC
many	-	TRBV11-2	TRBJ2-2	CASSPPGELFF	TGTGCCAGCAGCCCTCCCGGGGAGCTGTTTTTT
-	TRBD2	TRBV5-1	TRBJ2-3	CASSSSGVVDTQYF	TGCGCCAGCAGCTCTAGCGGGGTGGTCGATACGCAGTATTTT
few	-	TRBV5-1	TRBJ1-5	CASSSRQPQHF	TGCGCCAGCAGCTCGAGACAGCCCCAGCATTTT
many	TRBD1	TRBV6-2/TRBV6-3	TRBJ1-5	CASRRGQGENQPQHF	TGTGCCAGCAGAAGGGGACAGGGGGAAAATCAGCCCCAGCATTTT
few	TRBD2	TRBV5-1	TRBJ2-7	CASSINSGAGYEQYF	TGCGCCAGCAGCATCAATAGCGGGGCGGGCTACGAGCAGTACTTC
many	TRBD1	TRBV29-1	TRBJ2-5	CSVVCHRGLWETQYF	TGCAGCGTTGTTTGCCACAGGGGGCTCTGGGAGACCCAGTACTTC
few	TRBD2	TRBV7-9	TRBJ2-1	CASSPRPGAGGYNEQFF	TGTGCCAGCAGCCCCCGCCCGGGAGCGGGGGGGTACAATGAGCAGTTCTTC
many	-	TRBV28	TRBJ1-6	CASSFYGTRRLSPLHF	TGTGCCAGCAGTTTTTATGGGACCCGGAGGTTGTCACCCCTCCACTTT
-	TRBD1	TRBV27	TRBJ1-5	CASKPGGNQPQHF	TGTGCCAGCAAGCCAGGGGGGAATCAGCCCCAGCATTTT
many	TRBD2	TRBV20-1	TRBJ2-5	CSARRSGEGETQYF	TGCAGTGCTAGACGAAGCGGGGAAGGGGAGACCCAGTACTTC
-	TRBD1	TRBV5-6	TRBJ1-6	CASSLTGGDYSPLHF	TGTGCCAGCAGCTTGACAGGGGGCGATTATTCACCCCTCCACTTT
many	-	TRBV6-6	TRBJ1-2	CASSYGGEGYTF	TGTGCCAGCAGTTACGGAGGGGAGGGCTACACCTTC
many	-	TRBV20-1	TRBJ2-7	CSARRRDTFLSSYEQYF	TGCAGTGCTAGAAGGAGGGACACCTTCTTAAGCTCCTACGAGCAGTACTTC
many	-	TRBV4-3	TRBJ2-7	CASSQGGATSYEQYF	TGCGCCAGCAGCCAAGGTGGAGCTACTTCCTACGAGCAGTACTTC
many	TRBD1	TRBV4-1	TRBJ1-2	CASRGQGSGYGYTF	TGCGCCAGCAGGGGACAGGGAAGCGGCTATGGCTACACCTTC
few	-	TRBV19	TRBJ1-1	CASKGRVGTEAFF	TGTGCCAGTAAGGGCAGGGTGGGCACTGAAGCTTTCTTT
many	-	TRBV10-3	TRBJ1-2	CAIRLQGNYGYTF	TGTGCCATCAGGCTTCAGGGCAACTATGGCTACACCTTC
many	-	TRBV5-1	TRBJ2-5	CASSLQGLSRETQYF	TGCGCCAGCAGCTTACAGGGCCTTAGTAGAGAGACCCAGTACTTC
few	-	TRBV19	TRBJ2-1	CASSRARRRDEQFF	TGTGCCAGTAGTCGGGCTCGGCGCCGGGATGAGCAGTTCTTC
-	TRBD1	TRBV6-1	TRBJ1-4	CASSAGWTGNTSEKLFF	TGTGCCAGCAGTGCTGGTTGGACAGGGAATACTTCGGAAAAACTGTTTTTT
many	-	TRBV6-5	TRBJ2-3	CASSYSIGLGDAQYF	TGTGCCAGCAGTTACTCGATTGGACTGGGGGACGCGCAGTATTTT